This TCR beta chain was found in a study of blood T cells in healthy people across ages. The use of a sample-barcoded 5' primer and a J-beta primer mix characterized a second PCR of 7 to 11 cycles. Every sample gave at least 2.5 million paired-end reads containing CDR3. TCRdb reprocessed the 5' RACE reads via MiXCR and lists one record per CDR3 protein. In the table there are 450,000 to 600,000 distinct CDR3 sequences, about a quarter of which are singletons. The V gene's germline CDR1 is SGHVS and CDR2 FQNEAQ. V was shortened by 1 base and J by 2 bases, with 12 bases between the two germline ends. This CDR3 spans 16 amino acids. This clonotype was recorded many times. The amount of total RNA extracted per sample was at least 5.5 micrograms. These sequences were also reported in another study, on T cells of mothers and their children. From that second work: Samples were provided by three healthy Caucasian mothers and their six children. Sequencing got over 10 million TCR beta CDR3 reads from each mother and roughly 2.7 million from each child.

The V gene is TRBV7-8, the J gene TRBJ2-1; D uncertain. The specimen was blood. The sequence was collected from a boy younger than 10 in good health. CDR3 nucleotide sequence: TGTGCCAGCAGCTTAGTCGAGCCTCTACCCTACAATGAGCAGTTCTTC. This sequence encodes CASSLVEPLPYNEQFF. The entire variable domain, with the rest obtained from reference TRBV7-8 and TRBJ2-1, is as follows: GAGVSQSPRYKVAKRGQDVALRCDPISGHVSLFWYQQALGQGPEFLTYFQNEAQLDKSGLPSDRFFAERPEGSVSTLKIQRTQQEDSAVYLCASSLVEPLPYNEQFFGPGTRLTVL.